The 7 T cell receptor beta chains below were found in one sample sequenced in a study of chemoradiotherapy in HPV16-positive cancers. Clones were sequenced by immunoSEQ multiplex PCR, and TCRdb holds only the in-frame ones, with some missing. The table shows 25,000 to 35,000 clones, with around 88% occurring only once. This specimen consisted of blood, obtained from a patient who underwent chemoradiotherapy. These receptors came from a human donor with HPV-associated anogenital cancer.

CDR3 in amino acids: CASSLGPSGNTIYF. The CDR3 nucleotides read TGTGCCAGCAGCTTAGGACCCTCTGGAAACACCATATATTTT. The chain combines TRBV7-2 with TRBJ1-3; no clear D gene. Germline-derived CDR1 and CDR2 are SGHTA and FQGNSA. The CDR3 runs to 14 residues. Trimming took 1 base from V and 0 from J, leaving 4 bases between them.

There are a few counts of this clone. The CDR3 sequence: CASRPRTANYGYTF. CDR3 bases: TGTGCCAGTAGACCAAGGACAGCTAACTATGGCTACACCTTC. The V and J genes are TRBV19 and TRBJ1-2, with D perhaps matching TRBD1 (6 bases). CDR3 length: 14 amino acids. CDR1 is LNHDA, CDR2 SQIVND, per germline (reference sequence). Trimming shortened V by 6 bases and J by 0 bases, and 11 bases separated the two germline ends.

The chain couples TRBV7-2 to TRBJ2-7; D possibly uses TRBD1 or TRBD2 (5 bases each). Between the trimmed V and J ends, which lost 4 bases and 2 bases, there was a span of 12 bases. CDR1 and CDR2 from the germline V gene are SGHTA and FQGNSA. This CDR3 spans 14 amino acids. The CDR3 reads CASSSGTRTYEQYF. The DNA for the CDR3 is TGTGCCAGCAGCTCCGGGACCCGTACCTACGAGCAGTACTTC.

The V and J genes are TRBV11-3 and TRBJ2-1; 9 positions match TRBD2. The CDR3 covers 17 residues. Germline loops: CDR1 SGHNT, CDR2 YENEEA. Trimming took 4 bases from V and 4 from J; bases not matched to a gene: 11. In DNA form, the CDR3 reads TGTGCCAGCAGCTCTACCTCCGGGACTAGCCAGTACAATGAGCAGTTCTTC. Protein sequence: CASSSTSGTSQYNEQFF.

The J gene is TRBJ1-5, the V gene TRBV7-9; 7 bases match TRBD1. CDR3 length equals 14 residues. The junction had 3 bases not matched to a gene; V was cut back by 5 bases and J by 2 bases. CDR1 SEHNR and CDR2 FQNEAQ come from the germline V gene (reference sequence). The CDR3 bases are TGTGCCAGCAGCCCAACAGGGGGCAATCAGCCCCAGCATTTT. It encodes CASSPTGGNQPQHF.

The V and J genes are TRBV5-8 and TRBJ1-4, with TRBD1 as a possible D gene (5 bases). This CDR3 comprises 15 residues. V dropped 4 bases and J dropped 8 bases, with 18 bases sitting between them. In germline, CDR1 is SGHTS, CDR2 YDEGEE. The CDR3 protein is CASSPGGAGGEKLFF. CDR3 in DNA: TGTGCCAGCAGCCCGGGCGGGGCTGGGGGGGAAAAACTGTTTTTT. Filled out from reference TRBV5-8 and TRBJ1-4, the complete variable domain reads EAGVTQSPTHLIKTRGQQATLRCSPISGHTSVYWYQQALGLGLQFLLWYDEGEERNRGNFPPRFSGRQFPNYSSELNVNALELEDSALYLCASSPGGAGGEKLFFGSGTQLSVL.

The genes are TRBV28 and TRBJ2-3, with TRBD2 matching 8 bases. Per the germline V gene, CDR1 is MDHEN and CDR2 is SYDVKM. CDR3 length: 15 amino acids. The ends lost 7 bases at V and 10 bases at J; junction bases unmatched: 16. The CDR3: CASTSPLYLREAQYF. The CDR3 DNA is TGTGCCAGCACTTCGCCTCTCTACCTGCGGGAGGCGCAGTATTTT.